This entry concerns a single T cell receptor beta chain. Assay: immunoSEQ multiplex PCR; the TCRdb copy retains only in-frame clones and omits some. The data show about 380,000 clones, more than 85% seen once. CDR3 size: 13 residues. CDR1 and CDR2 (germline): MRHNA, SNTAGT. Trimming removed 3 bases at V and 3 bases at J, with 8 bases between. The data derive from a study of shared T cell receptors in the human thymus. The chain combines TRBV6-4 with TRBJ1-1; D unclear. This clonotype was sampled from a human donor. The sequencing input was thymocytes. This CDR3 reads CASSEKVHTEAFF. DNA for the CDR3: TGTGCCAGCAGTGAAAAGGTGCACACTGAAGCTTTCTTT.